This T cell receptor (beta chain) was found in a study of molecular identifiers for immune sequencing clone quantification. Naive CD8 T cells were FACS-sorted by CD8+CD4-CCR7+CD45RA+ markers. This clonotype was picked up many times. The germline V gene encodes CDR1 LGHNA and CDR2 YSLEER. With 3 bases removed from V and 4 bases from J, the gap between germline ends came to 14 bases. This CDR3 region has 15 residues. TCRdb reprocessed the PCR reads with MiXCR, giving one entry per CDR3 protein. The sample records about half a million distinct CDR3 sequences, about 25% being singletons. This TCR was sampled from a human donor in good health. Some libraries in this study had Jurkat cell RNA spiked in. V gene TRBV4-3 combines with J gene TRBJ2-3, with TRBD1 as a possible D gene (6 bases). Material for sequencing was naive CD8+ T cells from blood, with Jurkat cell RNA spiked in. Subset here: FACS-sorted CD8+CD4-CCR7+CD45RA+ naive T cells. The CDR3 bases are TGCGCCAGCAGCCAGACTACAGGGTACGCAGATACGCAGTATTTT. Its protein product is CASSQTTGYADTQYF.